These 10 T cell receptor beta chains were sequenced from one sample in a study of blood T cell repertoires in COVID-19. The repertoire was sequenced with immunoSEQ multiplex PCR; TCRdb's copy has only in-frame clones and lacks some. In the table there are about 59,000 clones, 73% of which are singletons. Specimen: peripheral blood. The receptors stem from a woman in her sixties or seventies with acute or convalescent COVID-19.

V and J are TRBV5-1 and TRBJ1-3; 7 nucleotides align to TRBD1. After removal of 0 bases from V and 4 bases from J, the junction contained 4 bases not matched to a gene. This CDR3 contains 15 residues. The germline V gene has CDR1 SGHRS and CDR2 YFSETQ. CDR3 sequence (DNA): TGCGCCAGCAGCTTGGGACAGGGTTTCGGAAACACCATATATTTT. It codes for CASSLGQGFGNTIYF.

This clone was detected only once. The chain joins TRBV15 to TRBJ1-1; no firm D call. The CDR3 runs 14 residues. V lost 2 bases and J lost 11, with 18 bases in between. From germline, CDR1 is LNHNV and CDR2 YYDKDF (reference sequence). CDR3 sequence (DNA): TGTGCCACCAGCAGACCAATCGAGACTGGGTCGGCTTTCTTT. It specifies CATSRPIETGSAFF.

This sequence joins TRBV18 and TRBJ1-2; 7 nucleotides agree with TRBD1. With 5 bases clipped from V and 9 bases from J, the junction kept 12 bases outside the gene matches. Germline V gives CDR1 KGHSH, CDR2 LQKENI. The CDR3 has 14 residues. CDR3 residues: CASSSWRQGTSYTF. The DNA of the CDR3 is TGTGCCAGCTCATCTTGGCGACAGGGTACGAGCTACACCTTC.

This chain joins TRBV10-3 and TRBJ1-1; 7 bases match TRBD1. After removal of 2 bases from V and 4 bases from J, the junction contained 10 bases not matched to a gene. Germline loops: CDR1 ENHRY, CDR2 SYGVKD. CDR3 length: 16 residues. The CDR3 sequence is CAISEPKRQGGTEAFF. CDR3 DNA: TGTGCCATCAGTGAGCCAAAGAGACAGGGCGGCACTGAAGCTTTCTTT.

This rearrangement joins TRBV19 to TRBJ1-2; the match to TRBD1 covers 9 bases. The V and J ends lost 3 bases and 6 bases, in that order; junction bases with no gene match: 11. The CDR3 length is 16 residues. CDR1 LNHDA and CDR2 SQIVND come from the germline V gene (reference sequence). The chain's CDR3 is CASSISVTGGIDGYTF. DNA for the CDR3: TGTGCCAGTAGTATTTCGGTGACAGGGGGAATAGATGGCTACACCTTC.

V gene TRBV6-5 combines with J gene TRBJ2-7; the D gene is possibly TRBD1 (5 bases). The CDR3 is made up of 14 amino acids. V shed 5 bases and J shed 2 bases, with 13 bases lying between them. Germline lookup yields CDR1 MNHEY and CDR2 SVGAGI. The CDR3 region has the DNA TGTGCCAGCAGTACCTCGACAGCTACCTACGAGCAGTACTTC. Amino acids: CASSTSTATYEQYF.

The CDR3 coding sequence is TGTGCCAGCAGCCGGGAGACAGGGGGCGAAGGTGTGAACACTGAAGCTTTCTTT. Its translation: CASSRETGGEGVNTEAFF. This chain connects TRBV3-1 (or the pseudogene TRBV3-2) to TRBJ1-1, with 10 bases fitting TRBD1. The CDR3 loop spans 18 amino acids. Trimming at V came to 4 bases and at J to 0 bases, leaving 11 bases not matched to a gene. The germline gives CDR1 LGHDT, CDR2 YNNKEL (reference sequence).

The chain recombines TRBV6-5 with TRBJ2-5; TRBD1 might be the D (5 bases). This CDR3 spans 15 amino acids. Per germline, CDR1 MNHEY and CDR2 SVGAGI. V was pared by 2 bases and J by 4 bases, with 14 bases between. The CDR3 sequence is CASSYRGGRVETQYF. CDR3 coding DNA: TGTGCCAGCAGTTACAGGGGCGGCCGAGTAGAGACCCAGTACTTC.

This clone appeared a few times. The rearrangement links TRBV5-6 to TRBJ1-5, with 7 bases fitting TRBD1. Germline trimming cut 0 bases from V and 5 bases from J; bases unmatched to any gene: 5. CDR3 length: 15 residues. Looked up from germline, CDR1 is SGHDT and CDR2 is YYEEEE. Here the CDR3 DNA reads TGTGCCAGCAGCTTGGCTACAGGGGCGGATCAGCCCCAGCATTTT. Protein product: CASSLATGADQPQHF.

At least ten counts were recorded for this clone. The rearrangement links TRBV7-9 to TRBJ1-6; D is unresolved. Germline V gene lookup returns CDR1 SEHNR and CDR2 FQNEAQ (reference sequence). Trimming shortened V by 3 bases and J by 7 bases, and 13 bases separated the two germline ends. The CDR3 loop spans 15 amino acids. The CDR3 spells CASSFTQANNSPLHF. The CDR3 nucleotides read TGTGCCAGCAGCTTTACTCAGGCGAACAATTCACCCCTCCACTTT. The variable domain in full, completed from reference TRBV7-9 and TRBJ1-6, reads DTGVSQNPRHKITKRGQNVTFRCDPISEHNRLYWYRQTLGQGPEFLTYFQNEAQLEKSRLLSDRFSAERPKGSFSTLEIQRTEQGDSAMYLCASSFTQANNSPLHFGNGTRLTVT.